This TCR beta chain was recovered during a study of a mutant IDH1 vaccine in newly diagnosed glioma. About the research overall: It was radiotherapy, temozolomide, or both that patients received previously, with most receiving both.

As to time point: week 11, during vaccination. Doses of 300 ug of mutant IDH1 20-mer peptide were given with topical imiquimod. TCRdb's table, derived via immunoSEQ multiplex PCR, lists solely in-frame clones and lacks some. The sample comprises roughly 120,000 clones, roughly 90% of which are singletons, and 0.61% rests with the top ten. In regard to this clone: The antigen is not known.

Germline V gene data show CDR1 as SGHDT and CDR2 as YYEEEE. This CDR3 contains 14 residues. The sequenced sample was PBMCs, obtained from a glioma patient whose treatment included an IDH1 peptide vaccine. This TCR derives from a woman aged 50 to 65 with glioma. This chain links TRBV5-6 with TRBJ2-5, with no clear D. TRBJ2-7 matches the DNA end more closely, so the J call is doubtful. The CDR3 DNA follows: TGTGCCAGCAGCTTGGGAATGGAGACCTACGAGCAGTACTTC. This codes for CASSLGMETYEQYF.